Sequencing of this TCR beta chain was carried out in a study of cytomegalovirus exposure and HLA in healthy donors. The CDR3 spans 16 residues. The V gene end was trimmed by 6 bases and the J gene end by 0 bases; junction bases not matched to a gene: 5. Germline V CDR1 and CDR2: SEHNR, FQNEAQ (reference sequence). Study-level points and caveats: In a later analysis, 15,000 to 20,000 TCR beta sequences were associated with HLA alleles at 0.05 false discovery rate. Researchers reported in a later analysis that common viral pathogens appeared linked to several top clusters. Rarity characterized most TCR sequences, yet some public TCRs appeared in many donors.

The count of this clone is one. What it binds is unknown. Donors had nominal health at sampling but likely had unrecorded immune exposures. PCR used 60 Vbeta primers and 13 Jbeta primers. The data were produced by immunoSEQ multiplex PCR, yet TCRdb's version contains in-frame clones alone and is incomplete. The repertoire holds about 150,000 clones, about 80% seen once, with under 4.5% in the top ten. This sequence was found in a middle-aged woman in good health and CMV-seronegative. This chain joins TRBV7-9 and TRBJ2-1; TRBD2 matches 10 bases. Sequencing was carried out using PBMCs. CDR3 bases: TGTGCCAGCAGGTCTACTAGCGGGGCCTCCTACAATGAGCAGTTCTTC. It encodes CASRSTSGASYNEQFF.